Sequencing of this TCR beta chain was carried out in a study of CD8 T cells in ankylosing spondylitis. Study-wide results and caveats: A subset of motif variants has previously been described in the synovial fluid and blood of reactive arthritis. In peripheral blood, disease-linked CD8+ clones occurred at relatively low frequencies. Blood from ankylosing spondylitis patients appeared to carry a characteristic eight-variant TCR beta motif.

This clonotype came up many times. What it binds is unknown. Making the TCR beta libraries involved quantitative 5'-RACE with molecular barcodes. MiXCR, applied by TCRdb to the 5' RACE reads, yields one record per CDR3 protein. The table includes some 700,000 distinct CDR3 sequences, roughly 19% detected once. There are 15 residues in the CDR3. Trimming took 2 bases from V and 4 from J, leaving 12 bases between them. The chain couples TRBV12-3 or TRBV12-4 to TRBJ2-1, with a tentative D call TRBD2 (6 bases). The sample consisted of blood, either unsorted or a sorted T cell fraction (not recorded which). The TCR originated in a male donor with ankylosing spondylitis. This CDR3 reads CASSLSGSGYNEQFF. The CDR3 region has the DNA TGTGCCAGCAGTTTATCTGGTAGCGGATACAATGAGCAGTTCTTC.